The TCR beta chain described here comes from a study of blood T cell repertoires in COVID-19. Study in general: Italy, Spain and the United States were the sources of the convalescent and acute COVID-19 samples. PBMCs, B-cell-depleted T cells, or T cells provided the cDNA or gDNA that made up the material.

This clone was seen more than once but under ten times. As originally analysed: It was from reference gene primer amplification that nucleated cell counts were estimated. The table came from immunoSEQ multiplex PCR; TCRdb's copy has only in-frame clones and leaves some out. The DNA gave D and trimming, while V, J and clone size come from that table. Of 120,000 to 150,000 clones in the sample, about four fifths were seen once. The ends lost 5 bases at V and 10 bases at J; junction bases unmatched: 5. This CDR3 spans 11 amino acids. Germline V gene lookup returns CDR1 DFQATT and CDR2 SNEGSKA (reference sequence).

Sequenced material: peripheral blood. The chain carries TRBV20-1 and TRBJ2-3; 8 positions agree with TRBD1. This clonotype was obtained from a human donor in a cohort sampled during active COVID-19. Written as DNA, the CDR3 is TGCAGTGCTCTTACAGGGGGAGCGCAGTATTTT. Protein product: CSALTGGAQYF.